Reported below is one T cell receptor (beta chain). Per the authors' pipeline: Researchers report that nucleated cell counts were estimated from reference gene primer amplification. This table comes from immunoSEQ multiplex PCR, and its TCRdb copy is limited to in-frame clones, with some not included. V and J calls and clone size are given by that table; D and trimming were obtained from the DNA. The sample lists 85,000 to 120,000 clones, around 87% occurring once. The data were obtained in a study of blood T cell repertoires in COVID-19. Overall study context: There were acute and convalescent COVID-19 samples, and they came from the United States, Italy and Spain. In each case, the material was cDNA or gDNA derived from T cells, B-cell-depleted T cells, or PBMCs.

CDR3 length equals 16 residues. Germline CDR1 reads LNHDA; CDR2 reads SQIVND (reference sequence). V shed 0 bases, J shed 1 base, and the junction held 2 bases outside the gene matches. The chain couples TRBV19 to TRBJ2-2, with TRBD2 matching 7 bases. This clonotype was sampled from a man in his fifties with active or convalescent COVID-19. The specimen sequenced was peripheral blood. In DNA form, the CDR3 reads TGTGCCAGTAGTATAGATATAGCGGGGAACACCGGGGAGCTGTTTTTT. Translation: CASSIDIAGNTGELFF.